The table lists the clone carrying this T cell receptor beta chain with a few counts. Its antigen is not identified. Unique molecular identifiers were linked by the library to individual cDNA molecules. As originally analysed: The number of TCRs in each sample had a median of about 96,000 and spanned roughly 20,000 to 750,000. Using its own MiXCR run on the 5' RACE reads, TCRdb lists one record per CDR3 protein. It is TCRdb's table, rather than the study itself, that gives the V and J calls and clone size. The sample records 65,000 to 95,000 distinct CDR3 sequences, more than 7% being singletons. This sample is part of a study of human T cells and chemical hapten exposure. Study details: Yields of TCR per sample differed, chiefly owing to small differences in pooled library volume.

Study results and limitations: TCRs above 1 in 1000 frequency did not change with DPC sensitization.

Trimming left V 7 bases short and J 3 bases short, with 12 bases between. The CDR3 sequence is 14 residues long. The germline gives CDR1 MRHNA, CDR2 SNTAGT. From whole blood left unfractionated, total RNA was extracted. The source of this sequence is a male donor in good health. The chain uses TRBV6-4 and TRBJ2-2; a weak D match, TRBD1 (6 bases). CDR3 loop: CASKGERDTGELFF. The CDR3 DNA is TGTGCCAGCAAGGGGGAAAGGGACACCGGGGAGCTGTTTTTT.